The T cell receptor (beta chain) described here comes from a study of T cells in localized non-small cell lung cancer. Study-wide findings and caveats: Without multi-region sequencing, intratumor heterogeneity could not be excluded. Among the top 100 tumor clones, a median around 60 appeared in adjacent lung. T cell clonality was highest in uninvolved adjacent lung, above tumor.

Libraries were prepared by immunoSEQ multiplex PCR; TCRdb keeps only in-frame clonotypes and omits some of them. This table has some 19,000 clones, 90% to 95% appearing once. CDR1 is LNHDA and CDR2 is SQIVND in the germline V gene (reference sequence). CDR3 length: 15 residues. Trimming took off 0 bases at V and 3 bases at J, with 12 bases between the two ends. About this clone itself: As yet, its antigen is unknown.

Sequencing was performed on peripheral blood, taken before any cancer treatment. The chain combines TRBV19 with TRBJ2-7, with D possibly being TRBD1 or TRBD2 (5 bases each). This TCR was sampled from a male donor aged 60 or older with stage I squamous cell lung carcinoma. DNA of the CDR3: TGTGCCAGTAGTATAGAGGCAGGGACCCTCTACGAGCAGTACTTC. Amino acids: CASSIEAGTLYEQYF.